This entry features one TCR beta chain sequence. What it binds is not known. The ends lost 5 bases at V and 5 bases at J; junction bases unmatched: 8. Germline CDR1 reads LNHDA; CDR2 reads SQIVND (reference sequence). CDR3 length: 15 amino acids. The entry originates in a study of PD-1 blockade in classical Hodgkin lymphoma. On the study more broadly: Nivolumab dosing for patients was 3 mg/kg, administered intravenously every 2 weeks. Overall study results and limits: Diversity similar to that of newly diagnosed patients was seen at baseline in complete responders. Why the repertoires differ is still unclear, perhaps disease activity or prior therapy. Anyone who began nivolumab under 1 year after ASCT was excluded.

Assay used: immunoSEQ multiplex PCR; TCRdb lists only in-frame clones, some missing. The profile covers some 10,000 clones, with approximately 84% appearing a single time and approximately 5% taken by the ten largest. No patient escaped relapse after autologous stem cell transplantation, and brentuximab vedotin exposure varied. The gene calls are TRBV19 and TRBJ2-2; TRBD1 matches 7 bases. The specimen was peripheral blood mononuclear cells (PBMCs), collected before the second cycle of nivolumab. The origin of this receptor is a human donor with classical Hodgkin lymphoma. CDR3 DNA: TGTGCCAGTAGTCTCGGGACAGCTGATACCGGGGAGCTGTTTTTT. Its protein is CASSLGTADTGELFF.